This T cell receptor beta chain was obtained from a study of technical replicates of blood from a few donors. Assay: immunoSEQ multiplex PCR; the TCRdb copy retains only in-frame clones and omits some. The sample has about 49,000 clones; 90% to 95% are singletons. This clone was detected only once. The V gene's germline CDR1 is SGHRS and CDR2 YFSETQ. Trimming removed 4 bases from V and 6 bases from J; junction bases left unmatched: 8. This CDR3 has 16 residues. The gene calls are TRBV5-1 and TRBJ2-3; TRBD2 agrees at 13 bases. The source of this sequence is a human donor in good health. Some clones in this sample may be carry-over from other donors' samples. The material sequenced was PBMCs. The chain's CDR3 is CASSGTSGGARDTQYF. The CDR3 nucleotides read TGCGCCAGCAGCGGCACTAGCGGGGGGGCCAGGGATACGCAGTATTTT. Drawing the rest from reference TRBV5-1 and TRBJ2-3, the complete variable domain is KAGVTQTPRYLIKTRGQQVTLSCSPISGHRSVSWYQQTPGQGLQFLFEYFSETQRNKGNFPGRFSGRQFSNSRSEMNVSTLELGDSALYLCASSGTSGGARDTQYFGPGTRLTVL.